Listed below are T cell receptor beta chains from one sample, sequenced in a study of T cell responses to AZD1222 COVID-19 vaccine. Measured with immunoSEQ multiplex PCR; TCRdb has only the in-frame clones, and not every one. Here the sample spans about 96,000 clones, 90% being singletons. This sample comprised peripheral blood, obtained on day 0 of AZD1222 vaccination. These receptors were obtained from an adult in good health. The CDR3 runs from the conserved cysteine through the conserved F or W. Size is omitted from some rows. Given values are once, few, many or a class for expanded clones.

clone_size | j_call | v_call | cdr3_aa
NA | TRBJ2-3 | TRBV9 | CASSDTGVGVTDTQYF
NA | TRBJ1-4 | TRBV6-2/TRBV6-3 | CASSYSEDRESEKLFF
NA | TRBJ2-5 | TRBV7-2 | CASSRSVGEETQYF
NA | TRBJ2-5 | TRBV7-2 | CASNDRGETQYF
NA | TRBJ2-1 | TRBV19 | CASHMGGRWNEQFF
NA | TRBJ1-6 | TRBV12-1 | CASRPRSAAGHNSPLHF
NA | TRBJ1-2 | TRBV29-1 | CSVERSGGAEGYTF
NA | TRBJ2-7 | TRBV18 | CASSPLGQGGEQYF
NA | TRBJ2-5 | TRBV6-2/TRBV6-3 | CASSNPFSAGSLETQYF
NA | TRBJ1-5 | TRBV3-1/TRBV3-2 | CASSQASGRNQPQHF
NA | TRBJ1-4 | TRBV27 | CASSLKQGTEKLFF
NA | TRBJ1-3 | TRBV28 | CASLRITQGRNTIYF
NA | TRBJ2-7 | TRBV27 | CASSLSTSGKQYF
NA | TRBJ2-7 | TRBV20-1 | CSAQIGVEQYF
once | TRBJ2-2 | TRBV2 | CASIPTENTGELFF
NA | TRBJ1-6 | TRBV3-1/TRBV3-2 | CASSHNSPLHF
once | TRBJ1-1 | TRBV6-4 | CASRPLGGNTEAFF
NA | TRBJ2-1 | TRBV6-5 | CASRSPGEQFF
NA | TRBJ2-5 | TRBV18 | CASSHSQGTGETQYF
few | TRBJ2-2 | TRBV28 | CASSIRDQNTGELFF
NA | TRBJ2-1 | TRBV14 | CASSPSGTTYNEQFF
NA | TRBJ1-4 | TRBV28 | CASRVSGEKLFF
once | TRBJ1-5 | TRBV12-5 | CASAPGTGSNQPQHF
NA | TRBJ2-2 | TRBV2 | CAAWMGQGTGELFF
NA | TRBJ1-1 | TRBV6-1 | CASSEVGSTEAFF
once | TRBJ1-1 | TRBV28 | CASSLLGGSLTEAFF
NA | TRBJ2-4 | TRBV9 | CASSPSTSANIQYF
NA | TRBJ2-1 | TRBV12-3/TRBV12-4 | CASSPQVEQFF
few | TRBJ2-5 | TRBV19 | CASSPGTVASETQYF
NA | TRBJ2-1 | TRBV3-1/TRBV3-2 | CASSQEGTGYNEQFF
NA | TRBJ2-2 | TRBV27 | CASRPGQLTHGELFF
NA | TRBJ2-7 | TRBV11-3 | CASSLDSDRAREQYF
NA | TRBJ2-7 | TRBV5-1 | CASSGGQRYEQYF
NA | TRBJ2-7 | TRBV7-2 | CASSLGGISGEQYF
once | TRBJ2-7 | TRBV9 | CASSAGTGGNEQYF
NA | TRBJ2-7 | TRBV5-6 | CASSLKGAQLYEQYF
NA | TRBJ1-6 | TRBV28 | CASRLQGSPLHF
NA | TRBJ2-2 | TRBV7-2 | CASSALPGLNTGELFF
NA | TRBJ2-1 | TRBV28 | CASSFLSGSRSFEQFF
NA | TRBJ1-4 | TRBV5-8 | CASSLNSGLFF
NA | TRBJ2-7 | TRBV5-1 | CASSFRESSYEQYF
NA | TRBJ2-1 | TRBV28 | CASSPQGASYNEQFF
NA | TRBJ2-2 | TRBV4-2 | CASSQDLSGSGTGELFF
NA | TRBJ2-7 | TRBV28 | CASSSGTGAYEQYF
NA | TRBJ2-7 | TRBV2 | CARGQGGYEQYF
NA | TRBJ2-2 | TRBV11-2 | CASSLNLERGRTGELFF
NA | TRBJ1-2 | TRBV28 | CASSPAGGLAYGYTF
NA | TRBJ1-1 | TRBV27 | CASSLSSWGGTEAFF
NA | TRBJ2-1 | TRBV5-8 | CASNRARYNEQFF